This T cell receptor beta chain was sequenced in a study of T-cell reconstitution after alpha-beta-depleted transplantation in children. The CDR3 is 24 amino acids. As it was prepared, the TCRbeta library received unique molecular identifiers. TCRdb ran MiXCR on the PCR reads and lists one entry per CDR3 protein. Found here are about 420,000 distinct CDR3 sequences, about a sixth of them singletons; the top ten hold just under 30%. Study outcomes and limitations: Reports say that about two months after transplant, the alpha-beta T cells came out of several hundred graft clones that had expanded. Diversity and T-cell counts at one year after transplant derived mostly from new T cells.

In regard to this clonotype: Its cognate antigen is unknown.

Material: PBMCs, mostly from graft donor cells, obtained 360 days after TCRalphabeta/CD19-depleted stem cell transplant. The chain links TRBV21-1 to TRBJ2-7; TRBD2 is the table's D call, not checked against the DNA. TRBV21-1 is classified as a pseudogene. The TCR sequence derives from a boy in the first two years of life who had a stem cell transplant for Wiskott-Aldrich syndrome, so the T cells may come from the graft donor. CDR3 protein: CASSKCKRTGTSGRARPGFYEQYF. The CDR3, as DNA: TGTGCCAGCAGCAAATGCAAACGGACCGGGACTAGCGGGAGGGCCCGCCCAGGGTTCTACGAGCAGTACTTC.